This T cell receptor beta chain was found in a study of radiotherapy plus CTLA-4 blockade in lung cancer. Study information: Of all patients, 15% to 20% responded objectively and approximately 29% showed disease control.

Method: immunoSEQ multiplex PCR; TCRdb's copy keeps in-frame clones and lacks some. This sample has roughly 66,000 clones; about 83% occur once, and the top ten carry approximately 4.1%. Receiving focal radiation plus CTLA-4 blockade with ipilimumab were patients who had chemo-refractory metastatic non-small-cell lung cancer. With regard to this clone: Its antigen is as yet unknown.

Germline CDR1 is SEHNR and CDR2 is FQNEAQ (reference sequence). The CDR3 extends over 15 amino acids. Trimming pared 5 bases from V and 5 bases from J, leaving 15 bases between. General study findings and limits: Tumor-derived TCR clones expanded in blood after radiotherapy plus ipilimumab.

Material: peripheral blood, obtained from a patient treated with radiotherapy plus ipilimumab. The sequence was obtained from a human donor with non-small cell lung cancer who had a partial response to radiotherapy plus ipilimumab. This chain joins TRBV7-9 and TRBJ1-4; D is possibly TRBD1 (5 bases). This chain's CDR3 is CASSTSGGVNEKLFF. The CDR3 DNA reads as TGTGCCAGCAGCACCAGCGGGGGGGTAAATGAAAAACTGTTTTTT.